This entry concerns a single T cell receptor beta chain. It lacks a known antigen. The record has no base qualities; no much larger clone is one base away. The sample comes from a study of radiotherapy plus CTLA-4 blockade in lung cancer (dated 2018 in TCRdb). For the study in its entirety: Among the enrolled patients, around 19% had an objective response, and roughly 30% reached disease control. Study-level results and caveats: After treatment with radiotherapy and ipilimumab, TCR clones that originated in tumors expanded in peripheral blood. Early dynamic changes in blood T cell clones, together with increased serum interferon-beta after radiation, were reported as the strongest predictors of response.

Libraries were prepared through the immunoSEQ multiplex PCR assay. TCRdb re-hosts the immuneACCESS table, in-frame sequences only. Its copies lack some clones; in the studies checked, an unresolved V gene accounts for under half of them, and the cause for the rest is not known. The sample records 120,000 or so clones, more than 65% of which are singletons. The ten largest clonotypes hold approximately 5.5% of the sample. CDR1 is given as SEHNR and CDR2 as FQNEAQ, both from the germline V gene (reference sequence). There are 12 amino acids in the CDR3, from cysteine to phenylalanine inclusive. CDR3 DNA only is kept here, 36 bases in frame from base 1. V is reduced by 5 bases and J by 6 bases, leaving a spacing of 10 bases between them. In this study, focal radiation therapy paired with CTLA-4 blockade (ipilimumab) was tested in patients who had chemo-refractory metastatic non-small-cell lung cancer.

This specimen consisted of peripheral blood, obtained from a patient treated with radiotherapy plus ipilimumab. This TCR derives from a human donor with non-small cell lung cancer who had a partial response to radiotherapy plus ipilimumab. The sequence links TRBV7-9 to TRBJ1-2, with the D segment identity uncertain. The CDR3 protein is CASSIAGDGYTF. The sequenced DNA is TGTGCCAGCAGCATCGCCGGGGATGGCTACACCTTC.